Shown below are 20 T cell receptor beta chains from a single sample sequenced in a study of T cells after yellow fever vaccination. One entry per CDR3 protein, called by TCRdb with MiXCR from the 5' RACE reads. Here the sample spans hundreds of thousands of distinct CDR3 sequences, under 20% being singletons. The sequencing here drew on PBMCs, taken before the yellow fever booster vaccination. The receptors shown here come from a man aged 18-30 years who received the YFV17D yellow fever vaccine.

The sample holds many counts of this clonotype. This chain connects TRBV5-1 to TRBJ2-2; 7 bases line up with TRBD1. The trim removed 4 bases at V and 1 base at J, leaving 4 bases unmatched. Germline V gene data show CDR1 as SGHRS and CDR2 as YFSETQ. The CDR3 contains 15 residues. This CDR3 reads CASSPRTGNTGELFF. CDR3 nucleotides: TGCGCCAGCAGCCCTCGGACAGGGAACACCGGGGAGCTGTTTTTT. The full variable domain, in which reference TRBV5-1 and TRBJ2-2 provide the parts outside the CDR3, is KAGVTQTPRYLIKTRGQQVTLSCSPISGHRSVSWYQQTPGQGLQFLFEYFSETQRNKGNFPGRFSGRQFSNSRSEMNVSTLELGDSALYLCASSPRTGNTGELFFGEGSRLTVL.

This clonotype has at least ten counts. The V gene is TRBV15, the J gene TRBJ1-5, with D hard to call. This CDR3 has 15 amino acids. Trimming stripped 6 bases from V and 5 bases from J, with 17 bases between. Germline V lookup: CDR1 LNHNV, CDR2 YYDKDF (reference sequence). CDR3 nucleotide sequence: TGTGCCACCAGGGGTCAGGCGTCCATCCATCAGCCCCAGCATTTT. Translating gives CATRGQASIHQPQHF.

V is TRBV6-2 or TRBV6-3 and J is TRBJ2-7; maybe TRBD2 (6 bases). The CDR3 contains 12 residues. The V gene's germline CDR1 is MNHEY and CDR2 SVGEGT. The ends were cut back, 2 bases at V and 6 bases at J, with 8 bases in the middle. CDR3 sequence (DNA): TGTGCCAGCAGTTACGCGACTAGCGAGCAGTACGTC. Amino acid sequence: CASSYATSEQYV.

This clonotype was observed a few times. The chain employs TRBV3-1 and TRBJ2-1; no definite D call. The V and J ends lost 5 bases and 10 bases respectively, with 21 bases between them. This CDR3 contains 15 residues. Germline V lookup: CDR1 LGHDT, CDR2 YNNKEL (reference sequence). The CDR3 loop reads CASSTISGPSREQFF. The CDR3 bases are TGTGCCAGCAGCACCATCAGTGGCCCTAGTAGGGAGCAGTTCTTC.

The chain links TRBV6-5 to TRBJ2-3; a possible D gene is TRBD2 (6 bases). V was clipped by 4 bases and J by 2 bases, with 16 bases between them. Germline CDR1 reads MNHEY; CDR2 reads SVGAGI. CDR3 length: 16 residues. The CDR3 reads CASSSGSGDYTDTQYF. CDR3 bases: TGTGCCAGCAGTTCCGGGAGCGGCGATTACACAGATACGCAGTATTTT.

This clonotype was recorded at least ten times. V usage is TRBV4-1 and J usage is TRBJ1-5; D call uncertain. From germline, CDR1 is MGHRA and CDR2 YSYEKL. The CDR3 sequence is 14 residues long. Trimming stripped 3 bases from V and 7 bases from J, with 13 bases between. The CDR3 DNA reads TGCGCCAGCAGCCAGAAGGCAGTCCAACAGCCCCAGCATTTT. Translating gives CASSQKAVQQPQHF.

V and J are TRBV12-3 or TRBV12-4 and TRBJ2-1, with 13 positions matching TRBD2. J was trimmed by 6 bases and V by 5 bases; bases with no gene match: 4. This CDR3 is built from 15 residues. CDR3 sequence (DNA): TGTGCCAGCAGTCGGACTAGCGGGGGCCCCAATGAGCAGTTCTTC. Translated, it gives CASSRTSGGPNEQFF.

This clonotype was recorded a few times. V and J are TRBV4-2 and TRBJ2-5; perhaps TRBD2 as D (7 bases). The V gene lost 4 bases and the J gene lost 5 bases, with 20 bases spanning the gap. Germline V gene sequence: CDR1 LGHNA, CDR2 YNFKEQ. This CDR3 is 16 amino acids long. The CDR3 nucleotides read TGTGCCAGCAGCCCTATCCAAAGGGGGGGCGGCGAGACCCAGTACTTC. Protein product: CASSPIQRGGGETQYF.

The table lists this clonotype with many counts. The chain recombines TRBV14 with TRBJ2-4; the match to TRBD1 covers 7 bases. The CDR3 consists of 13 residues. Germline V gene sequence: CDR1 SGHDN, CDR2 FVKESK. The ends lost 1 base at V and 16 bases at J; junction bases unmatched: 10. The CDR3 region is CASSQGQGTLGYF. The CDR3 coding sequence is TGTGCCAGCAGCCAAGGACAGGGCACCCTCGGATACTTC.

This clonotype was observed a handful of times. V and J are TRBV27 and TRBJ2-7; 10 nucleotides align to TRBD2. Germline V gene data show CDR1 as MNHEY and CDR2 as SMNVEV (reference sequence). The junction had 7 bases not matched to a gene; V was cut back by 8 bases and J by 3 bases. This CDR3 region has 14 residues. The CDR3 spells CASGRTSGFYEQYF. DNA of the CDR3: TGTGCCAGCGGACGGACTAGCGGTTTCTACGAGCAGTACTTC.

This chain links TRBV20-1 with TRBJ1-2, with TRBD1 identical over 7 bases. The V gene end was trimmed by 2 bases and the J gene end by 0 bases; junction bases not matched to a gene: 3. This CDR3 comprises 14 residues. The V gene's germline CDR1 is DFQATT and CDR2 SNEGSKA (reference sequence). The CDR3 DNA sequence: TGCAGTGCTAGACCGACAGGGCCTAACTATGGCTACACCTTC. Protein product: CSARPTGPNYGYTF.

The sample holds a few counts of this clonotype. The chain combines TRBV12-3 or TRBV12-4 with TRBJ2-1, with 8 bases that match TRBD1. The CDR3 totals 15 residues. V dropped 5 bases and J dropped 7; count of bases not matched to a gene: 10. CDR3 sequence reads: CASSPGTGTGNEQFF. The CDR3, as DNA: TGTGCCAGCAGTCCAGGAACCGGGACAGGTAATGAGCAGTTCTTC.

In this sample, this clonotype turned up a few times. The rearrangement links TRBV5-1 to TRBJ2-5; D possibly matches TRBD1 or TRBD2 (5 bases each). V lost 0 bases and J lost 5, with 14 bases in between. The CDR3 has 15 residues. Per the germline V gene, CDR1 is SGHRS and CDR2 is YFSETQ. CDR3 amino acids: CASSLVGRDPETQYF. The CDR3 DNA is TGCGCCAGCAGCTTGGTAGGCAGGGACCCCGAGACCCAGTACTTC.

In this sample, this clonotype turned up a few times. The chain couples TRBV18 to TRBJ2-7, with D maybe TRBD1 (5 bases). Trimming pared 4 bases from V and 6 bases from J, leaving 7 bases between. The CDR3 runs 11 residues. Germline V gene lookup returns CDR1 KGHSH and CDR2 LQKENI. CDR3 sequence reads: CASSQGFEQYF. The DNA of the CDR3 is TGTGCCAGCTCACAGGGGTTCGAGCAGTACTTC.

In this sample, this clonotype turned up many times. The rearrangement links TRBV7-2 to TRBJ2-4, with 8 bases that match TRBD1. CDR1 and CDR2 from the germline V gene are SGHTA and FQGNSA. The ends lost 0 bases at V and 3 bases at J; junction bases unmatched: 7. CDR3 length equals 17 residues. CDR3 nucleotides: TGTGCCAGCAGCTTAGCGCAAGGACAGGGAGTCAAAAACATTCAGTACTTC. It translates to CASSLAQGQGVKNIQYF.

In this sample, this clonotype turned up a few times. The chain joins TRBV6-4 to TRBJ2-3, with D unresolved. Germline CDR1 and CDR2: MRHNA and SNTAGT. This CDR3 contains 14 residues. V was clipped by 2 bases and J by 5 bases, with 11 bases between them. The CDR3 spells CASSDGLTIDTQYF. In DNA form, the CDR3 reads TGTGCCAGCAGTGACGGGCTTACCATAGATACGCAGTATTTT.

The rearrangement joins TRBV7-9 to TRBJ2-7; TRBD1 aligns across 10 bases. Trimming cost V 5 bases and J 6 bases; bases outside gene matches: 7. Per the germline V gene, CDR1 is SEHNR and CDR2 is FQNEAQ (reference sequence). The CDR3 totals 14 residues. The CDR3 here is CASSRQGADSEQYV. The DNA of the CDR3 is TGTGCCAGCAGCCGACAGGGGGCTGATTCCGAGCAGTACGTC.

This clonotype came up a few times. This sequence joins TRBV12-3 or TRBV12-4 and TRBJ2-7; no reliable D call. The CDR3 totals 12 residues. Trimming took off 6 bases at V and 4 bases at J, with 10 bases between the two ends. Here the CDR3 reads CASSSAVYEQYF. CDR3 bases: TGTGCCAGCAGCTCCGCTGTATACGAGCAGTACTTC.

This clonotype was counted only a few times. A much larger clone is a single base away; this may be a read error. The V and J genes are TRBV7-9 and TRBJ2-3; D ambiguous. This CDR3 has 11 amino acids. Trimming stripped 3 bases from V and 5 bases from J, with 3 bases between. Germline loops: CDR1 SEHNR, CDR2 FQNEAQ (reference sequence). The CDR3 is CASSLIDTQYF. CDR3 nucleotide sequence: TGTGCCAGCAGCTTGATAGATACGCAGTATTTT.

The chain uses TRBV7-6 and TRBJ2-5; possibly TRBD1 for D (5 bases). Trimming removed 1 base at V and 1 base at J, with 10 bases between. Germline loops: CDR1 SGHVS, CDR2 FNYEAQ. The CDR3 is made up of 15 amino acids. The CDR3 here is CASSLVGHLQETQYF. In DNA form, the CDR3 reads TGTGCCAGCAGCTTAGTTGGACACCTCCAAGAGACCCAGTACTTC.